Shown below are 18 T cell receptor beta chains from a single sample sequenced in a study of OX40 agonist ivuxolimab in advanced cancers. Sequencing was performed with immunoSEQ multiplex PCR; in TCRdb, only in-frame clones are kept and a portion is missing. The sample consists of around 19,000 clones, 65% to 75% of them appearing once. The sample here was CD4+ or CD8+ T cells sorted from blood, taken in a trial of the OX40 agonist ivuxolimab. The source is an adult with an advanced solid tumor such as melanoma, head and neck, liver or kidney cancer.

CDR3 coding DNA: TGTGCCACCAGCAGCCCCGGGGGGTTCGAGCAGTACTTC. Translating gives CATSSPGGFEQYF. V usage is TRBV15 and J usage is TRBJ2-7; TRBD2 matches at 7 bases. This CDR3 has 13 residues. Unmatched junction bases numbered 5, after V lost 3 bases and J lost 6 bases. Germline V CDR1 and CDR2: LNHNV, YYDKDF (reference sequence).

J is TRBJ1-3 and V is TRBV6-1, with D possibly being TRBD1 (6 bases). Germline CDR1 MNHNS, CDR2 SASEGT. Trimming shortened V by 2 bases and J by 0 bases, and 17 bases separated the two germline ends. The CDR3 sequence is 18 residues long. Written as DNA, the CDR3 is TGTGCCAGCAGTGAATTGAGCGGCAGGGGCCGCTCTGGAAACACCATATATTTT. Residues: CASSELSGRGRSGNTIYF.

CDR3 sequence: CASSFSLDEQYF. CDR3 nucleotide sequence: TGTGCCAGCAGCTTCAGTCTCGACGAGCAGTACTTC. The genes are TRBV7-9 and TRBJ2-7; D is uncertain. Germline assignment: CDR1 SEHNR and CDR2 FQNEAQ (reference sequence). V was clipped by 3 bases and J by 5 bases, with 8 bases between them. This CDR3 is 12 amino acids long. The full variable domain, its missing parts supplied by reference TRBV7-9 and TRBJ2-7, is DTGVSQNPRHKITKRGQNVTFRCDPISEHNRLYWYRQTLGQGPEFLTYFQNEAQLEKSRLLSDRFSAERPKGSFSTLEIQRTEQGDSAMYLCASSFSLDEQYFGPGTRLTVT.

V gene TRBV7-6 combines with J gene TRBJ2-2; TRBD1 matches 9 bases. Germline-derived CDR1 and CDR2 are SGHVS and FNYEAQ. The CDR3 runs to 20 residues. The junction had 22 bases not matched to a gene; V was cut back by 7 bases and J by 4 bases. The CDR3 DNA reads TGTGCCAGCACTAAGCAATTCGGACAGGGGCCAACCCCACGCACCGGGGAGCTGTTTTTT. It encodes CASTKQFGQGPTPRTGELFF.

The rearrangement links TRBV27 to TRBJ2-3; D is unclear. Trimming took 2 bases from V and 8 from J, leaving 14 bases between them. The CDR3 extends over 14 amino acids. Germline values: CDR1 MNHEY, CDR2 SMNVEV (reference sequence). This chain's CDR3 is CASSLALSAGTQYF. CDR3 in DNA: TGTGCCAGCAGTTTAGCACTGTCGGCAGGTACGCAGTATTTT.

To note about this clone: One base away lies a much larger clone, so this may be a sequencing read error. Other DNA variants within this sample encode the same CDR3. The chain joins TRBV7-9 to TRBJ1-2; D unclear. V was cut by 4 bases and J by 5 bases, with 20 bases left in between. Germline V gives CDR1 SEHNR, CDR2 FQNEAQ (reference sequence). This CDR3 region has 16 residues. The CDR3 reads CASSSPVLSDMYGYTF. The DNA for the CDR3 is TGTGCCAGCAGCTCCCCAGTGTTGAGCGATATGTATGGCTACACCTTC. The variable domain in full, with the rest retrieved from reference TRBV7-9 and TRBJ1-2, is DTGVSQNPRHKITKRGQNVTFRCDPISEHNRLYWYRQTLGQGPEFLTYFQNEAQLEKSRLLSDRFSAERPKGSFSTLEIQRTEQGDSAMYLCASSSPVLSDMYGYTFGSGTRLTVV.

V usage is TRBV27 and J usage is TRBJ2-2; weak D call: TRBD2 (6 bases). Per germline, CDR1 MNHEY and CDR2 SMNVEV (reference sequence). CDR3 length: 14 residues. V lost 5 bases and J 2 bases, leaving 9 bases between the germline ends. The CDR3 here is CASSAGLNTGELFF. The CDR3 coding sequence is TGTGCCAGCAGTGCGGGACTTAACACCGGGGAGCTGTTTTTT.

In its sample, this clone is medium-sized (0.01 to 0.1%). The J gene is TRBJ2-7, the V gene TRBV30; D uncertain. Germline lookup yields CDR1 GTSNPN and CDR2 SVGIG (reference sequence). The V and J ends lost 1 base and 0 bases respectively, with 10 bases between them. This CDR3 is built from 14 residues. In nucleotides, the CDR3 is TGTGCCTGGAGTGCGGCGTTTATCTCCTACGAGCAGTACTTC. This encodes CAWSAAFISYEQYF. Full variable domain (remainder filled in from reference TRBV30 and TRBJ2-7): SQTIHQWPATLVQPVGSPLSLECTVEGTSNPNLYWYRQAAGRGLQLLFYSVGIGQISSEVPQNLSASRPQDRQFILSSKKLLLSDSGFYLCAWSAAFISYEQYFGPGTRLTVT.

Here the CDR3 reads CASSLDDTGELFF. The CDR3 DNA reads as TGTGCCAGCAGCCTAGACGACACCGGGGAGCTGTTTTTT. The chain couples TRBV9 to TRBJ2-2; the D is unclear. The CDR3 covers 13 residues. The V gene lost 4 bases and the J gene lost 3 bases, with 7 bases spanning the gap. CDR1 and CDR2 from the germline V gene are SGDLS and YYNGEE.

The chain uses TRBV19 and TRBJ1-1; weak D call: TRBD1 (5 bases). The germline V gene encodes CDR1 LNHDA and CDR2 SQIVND (reference sequence). The ends were cut back, 4 bases at V and 0 bases at J, with 9 bases in the middle. The CDR3 contains 14 residues. The CDR3 DNA sequence: TGTGCCAGTAGTAGGGGGGGGGTGAACACTGAAGCTTTCTTT. It codes for CASSRGGVNTEAFF.

The chain links TRBV28 to TRBJ2-3; TRBD1 aligns across 8 bases. Trimming at V came to 3 bases and at J to 3 bases, leaving 5 bases not matched to a gene. This CDR3 has 15 amino acids. Germline CDR1 and CDR2: MDHEN and SYDVKM. For the CDR3, the DNA is TGTGCCAGCAGTTTGGACAGGGTGATTACAGATACGCAGTATTTT. Amino acids: CASSLDRVITDTQYF.

This chain connects TRBV6-6 to TRBJ1-2; TRBD1 might be the D (6 bases). V lost 6 bases and J 2 bases, leaving 13 bases between the germline ends. Germline V gives CDR1 MNHNY, CDR2 SVGAGI (reference sequence). CDR3 length equals 14 residues. The DNA of the CDR3 is TGTGCCAGCAGCCCCTGGGGGGCCAACTATGGCTACACCTTC. Residues: CASSPWGANYGYTF.

The chain is built from TRBV5-6 and TRBJ2-3; D may be TRBD2 (5 bases). The CDR3 length is 12 residues. The germline CDR1 and CDR2 sequences are SGHDT and YYEEEE. The V gene lost 0 bases and the J gene lost 9 bases, with 8 bases spanning the gap. CDR3 sequence reads: CASSLASFTQYF. CDR3 nucleotide sequence: TGTGCCAGCAGCTTGGCTAGCTTCACGCAGTATTTT.

J is TRBJ1-1 and V is TRBV7-9; no definite D call. The germline V gene encodes CDR1 SEHNR and CDR2 FQNEAQ (reference sequence). V was pared by 6 bases and J by 1 base, with 6 bases between. The CDR3 is 12 amino acids. The CDR3 bases are TGTGCCAGCAGAGCGGCGAACACTGAAGCTTTCTTT. Protein: CASRAANTEAFF.

The chain's CDR3 is CATKTGDNYGYTF. CDR3 DNA: TGTGCCACAAAGACAGGGGATAACTATGGCTACACCTTC. V usage is TRBV28 and J usage is TRBJ1-2; 8 bases map to TRBD1. Trimming took 10 bases from V and 1 from J; bases not matched to a gene: 5. The length of the CDR3 is 13 residues. Per the germline V gene, CDR1 is MDHEN and CDR2 is SYDVKM.

This chain links TRBV9 with TRBJ2-3; 11 bases agree with TRBD2. Trimming at V came to 4 bases and at J to 0 bases, leaving 7 bases not matched to a gene. CDR1 and CDR2 from the germline V gene are SGDLS and YYNGEE. The length of the CDR3 is 17 residues. The CDR3 DNA reads as TGTGCCAGCAGCCCTGACCTAGCGGGGGGAAGCACAGATACGCAGTATTTT. It is translated as CASSPDLAGGSTDTQYF.

This clone showed up just a few times. V is TRBV5-1 and J is TRBJ2-1; TRBD2 agrees at 9 bases. The trim removed 0 bases at V and 8 bases at J, leaving 9 bases unmatched. There are 16 residues in the CDR3. CDR1 and CDR2 (germline): SGHRS, YFSETQ. CDR3 residues: CASSLAGSGSRYEQFF. The CDR3 DNA sequence: TGCGCCAGCAGCTTGGCCGGTAGCGGGAGTAGGTATGAGCAGTTCTTC.

This chain links TRBV11-3 with TRBJ2-7; D is undetermined. The CDR3 is made up of 13 amino acids. V shed 2 bases and J shed 1 base, with 6 bases lying between them. Germline V gene sequence: CDR1 SGHNT, CDR2 YENEEA. The CDR3 region is CASSLTPSYEQYF. The CDR3 DNA follows: TGTGCCAGCAGCTTAACACCGTCCTACGAGCAGTACTTC.